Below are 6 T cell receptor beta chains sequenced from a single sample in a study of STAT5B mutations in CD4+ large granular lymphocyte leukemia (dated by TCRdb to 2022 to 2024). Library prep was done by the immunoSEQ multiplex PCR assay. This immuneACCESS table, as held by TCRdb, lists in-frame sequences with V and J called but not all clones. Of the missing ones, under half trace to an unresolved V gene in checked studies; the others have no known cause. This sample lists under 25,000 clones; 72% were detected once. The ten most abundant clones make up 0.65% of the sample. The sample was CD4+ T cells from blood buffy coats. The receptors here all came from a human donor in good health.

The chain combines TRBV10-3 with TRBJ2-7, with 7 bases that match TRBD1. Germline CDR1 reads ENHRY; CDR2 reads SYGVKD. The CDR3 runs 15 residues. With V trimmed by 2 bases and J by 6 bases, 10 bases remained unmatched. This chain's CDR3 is CAISEAGGNSGEQYF. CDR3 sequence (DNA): TGTGCCATCAGTGAGGCAGGGGGTAATTCAGGCGAGCAGTACTTC.

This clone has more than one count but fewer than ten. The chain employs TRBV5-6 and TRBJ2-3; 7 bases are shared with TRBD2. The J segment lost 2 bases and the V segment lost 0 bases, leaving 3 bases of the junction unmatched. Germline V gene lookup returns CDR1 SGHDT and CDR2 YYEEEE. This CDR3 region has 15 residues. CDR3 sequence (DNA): TGTGCCAGCAGCTTGGGACTAGCTCCCACAGATACGCAGTATTTT. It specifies CASSLGLAPTDTQYF.

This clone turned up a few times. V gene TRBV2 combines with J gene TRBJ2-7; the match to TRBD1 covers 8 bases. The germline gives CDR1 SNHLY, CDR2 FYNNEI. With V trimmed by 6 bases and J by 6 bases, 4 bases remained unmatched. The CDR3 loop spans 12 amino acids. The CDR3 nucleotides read TGTGCCAGCAGCGGACAGGGATCCGAGCAGTACTTC. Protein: CASSGQGSEQYF.

For the CDR3, the DNA is TGTGCCAGCATTGACAGGAGCACAGATACGCAGTATTTT. Amino acids: CASIDRSTDTQYF. This chain joins TRBV5-4 and TRBJ2-3; D might be TRBD1 (6 bases). CDR3 size: 13 residues. Trimming cost V 6 bases and J 0 bases, with 8 bases left between them. Germline V gives CDR1 SGHNT, CDR2 YYREEE (reference sequence).

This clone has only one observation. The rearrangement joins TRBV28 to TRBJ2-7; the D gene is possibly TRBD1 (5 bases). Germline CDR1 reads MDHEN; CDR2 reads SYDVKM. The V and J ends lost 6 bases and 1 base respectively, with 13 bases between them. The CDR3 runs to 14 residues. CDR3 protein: CASRPTARSYEQYF. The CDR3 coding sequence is TGTGCCAGCAGACCGACAGCGAGGTCCTACGAGCAGTACTTC.

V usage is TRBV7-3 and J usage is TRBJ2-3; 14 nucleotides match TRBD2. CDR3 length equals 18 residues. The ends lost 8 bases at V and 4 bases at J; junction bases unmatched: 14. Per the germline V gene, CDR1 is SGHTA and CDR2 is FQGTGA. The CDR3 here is CASSPRGTSGGRADTQYF. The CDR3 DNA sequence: TGTGCCAGCTCGCCGCGAGGGACTAGCGGGGGCCGGGCAGATACGCAGTATTTT.